This TCR beta chain was sequenced for a study of blood T cell repertoires in COVID-19. Study background: Acute-phase and convalescent COVID-19 samples originated in the United States, Italy and Spain. Sources were T cells, B-cell-depleted T cells, or PBMCs; the material itself was cDNA or gDNA.

Repertoires were generated with immunoSEQ multiplex PCR, while TCRdb's copy carries only in-frame clones and drops some. Found here are tens of thousands of clones, 70% to 80% of them singletons; the top ten hold roughly 28%. CDR1 is ENHRY, CDR2 SYGVKD, per germline. The CDR3 runs to 13 residues. Trimming pared 7 bases from V and 2 bases from J, leaving 11 bases between. Sequenced: peripheral blood. This TCR was recovered from a woman in her 70s with acute or convalescent COVID-19. The gene calls are TRBV10-3 and TRBJ1-1, with D perhaps matching TRBD1 (5 bases). The CDR3 reads CAINQQANTEAFF. The CDR3 bases are TGTGCCATCAACCAACAGGCTAACACTGAAGCTTTCTTT.